One and the same sample provided the 24 T cell receptor beta chains below, sequenced in a study of T-cell memory formation after mild COVID-19. TCRdb independently ran MiXCR on the 5' RACE reads; one entry per CDR3 protein. The sample holds some 250,000 distinct CDR3 sequences, roughly 10% seen once. The sequenced sample consisted of PBMCs or a T cell subset sorted from them (not recorded which). These receptors were taken from a man aged 18 to 30 who had mild COVID-19 (a few samples of this study predate the infection). Cell type and time point are not known.

This clonotype showed up just a few times. The V call is TRBV4-1, the J call TRBJ2-2; D gene uncertain. Trimming took off 1 base at V and 0 bases at J, with 6 bases between the two ends. From germline, CDR1 is MGHRA and CDR2 YSYEKL. There are 15 residues in the CDR3. CDR3 region: CASSQVASNTGELFF. For the CDR3, the DNA is TGCGCCAGCAGCCAAGTAGCCTCGAACACCGGGGAGCTGTTTTTT.

This clonotype was seen more than once but under ten times. V is TRBV12-3 or TRBV12-4 and J is TRBJ2-1; 10 bases agree with TRBD2. After removal of 7 bases from V and 0 bases from J, the junction contained 9 bases not matched to a gene. CDR3 size: 17 residues. In DNA, the CDR3 is TGTGCCAGCACCAAGGTAGCGGGGGGACCCTCCTACAATGAGCAGTTCTTC. It codes for CASTKVAGGPSYNEQFF.

This clonotype was seen more than once but under ten times. The rearrangement joins TRBV4-2 to TRBJ2-5, with TRBD2 matching over 8 bases. Germline assignment: CDR1 LGHNA and CDR2 YNFKEQ. V lost 3 bases and J lost 5; bases outside the gene matches: 11. The CDR3 is made up of 16 amino acids. DNA of the CDR3: TGTGCCAGCAGCCAGTCCTGGTATAGCGGGGTTGAGACCCAGTACTTC. It codes for CASSQSWYSGVETQYF.

The chain joins TRBV7-6 to TRBJ1-6; D is possibly TRBD1 (6 bases). CDR1 and CDR2 from the germline V gene are SGHVS and FNYEAQ. The CDR3 is 14 residues long. V gave up 5 bases and J gave up 11 bases, with 16 bases separating them. CDR3 bases: TGTGCCAGCAGCACAGGGTCCGGGGGGGCACCCCTCCACTTT. Residues: CASSTGSGGAPLHF.

With regard to this clonotype: A much larger clone sits a single nucleotide away, making a read error possible. The chain joins TRBV4-1 to TRBJ2-5; 10 bases are shared with TRBD2. Germline V CDR1 and CDR2: MGHRA, YSYEKL. There are 16 residues in the CDR3. V shed 4 bases and J 5 bases; nucleotides not matched to a gene: 10. This CDR3 is CASSRFSGGLLETQYF. In DNA form, the CDR3 reads TGCGCCAGCAGCCGGTTTAGCGGGGGGCTATTGGAGACCCAGTACTTC.

Only a few counts were recorded for this clonotype. The chain joins TRBV6-5 to TRBJ1-1, with a tentative D call TRBD1 (6 bases). CDR1 is MNHEY and CDR2 is SVGAGI in the germline V gene. The CDR3 is 15 amino acids. The V and J ends lost 6 bases and 0 bases respectively, with 14 bases between them. CDR3 DNA: TGTGCCAGCAGCAAAACAGGGAACTTGAACACTGAAGCTTTCTTT. Translating gives CASSKTGNLNTEAFF.

J is TRBJ1-1 and V is TRBV3-1; D not certain. Germline V lookup: CDR1 LGHDT, CDR2 YNNKEL (reference sequence). This CDR3 comprises 13 residues. The V end lost 1 base, the J end lost 2 bases, and 5 bases lay between the germline ends. CDR3 nucleotides: TGTGCCAGCAGCCAAGCGCCTAACACTGAAGCTTTCTTT. Translation: CASSQAPNTEAFF.

The genes are TRBV5-1 and TRBJ2-2; 7 nucleotides line up with TRBD1. Germline V gives CDR1 SGHRS, CDR2 YFSETQ. CDR3 length: 16 amino acids. J lost 3 bases, V lost 4 bases, and 9 bases had no gene match. The CDR3 DNA is TGCGCCAGCAGCGACGAGCCGGGACAGTACACCGGGGAGCTGTTTTTT. This codes for CASSDEPGQYTGELFF.

This rearrangement joins TRBV4-2 to TRBJ2-5; a possible D gene is TRBD1 (6 bases). CDR1 and CDR2 from the germline V gene are LGHNA and YNFKEQ. The CDR3 runs to 15 residues. V was clipped by 4 bases and J by 10 bases, with 22 bases between them. The CDR3 bases are TGTGCCAGCAGCCCGCGGTCGGTGGGGGCGGGCGACCAGTACTTC. Protein product: CASSPRSVGAGDQYF.

This clonotype appeared a few times. V is TRBV20-1 and J is TRBJ2-3; a possible D gene is TRBD1 (6 bases). Trimming removed 4 bases from V and 1 base from J, with 15 bases in between. Per the germline V gene, CDR1 is DFQATT and CDR2 is SNEGSKA (reference sequence). This CDR3 spans 15 amino acids. CDR3 DNA sequence: TGCAGTGCTACCGCACGACAGGAGGGCACAGATACGCAGTATTTT. Its protein is CSATARQEGTDTQYF.

This clonotype was detected only a few times. A junction end diverges from the germline sequence, so it may reflect a read error. The chain uses TRBV11-1 and TRBJ1-2; a possible D gene is TRBD1 (5 bases). CDR3 length: 13 residues. CDR1 SGHAT and CDR2 FQDESV come from the germline V gene (reference sequence). CDR3 nucleotide sequence: TGTGCCAGCAGCTTTGATGACAGAACTGGCTCCACCTTC. Translated, it gives CASSFDDRTGSTF.

This clonotype was recorded a few times. The CDR3 DNA reads as TGTGCCAGCAGTTACCCCCGGTGGCTAGCGGAGACCCAGTACTTC. Translating it yields CASSYPRWLAETQYF. The rearrangement uses TRBV6-2 or TRBV6-3 and TRBJ2-5; a weak D match, TRBD2 (6 bases). Per germline, CDR1 MNHEY and CDR2 SVGEGT. Between the trimmed V and J ends, which lost 2 bases and 5 bases, there was a span of 15 bases. The CDR3 loop spans 15 amino acids.

This clonotype was seen more than once but under ten times. The CDR3 nucleotides are TGTGCCAGCAGCTTATCGACGGGGCCCAATACGCAGTATTTT. Its translation: CASSLSTGPNTQYF. The chain joins TRBV7-3 to TRBJ2-3; TRBD1 or TRBD2 may be the D gene (5 bases each). Trimming cost V 2 bases and J 7 bases, with 13 bases left between them. The CDR3 contains 14 residues. The germline V gene has CDR1 SGHTA and CDR2 FQGTGA. Full variable domain (remainder filled in from reference TRBV7-3 and TRBJ2-3): GAGVSQTPSNKVTEKGKYVELRCDPISGHTALYWYRQSLGQGPEFLIYFQGTGAADDSGLPNDRFFAVRPEGSVSTLKIQRTERGDSAVYLCASSLSTGPNTQYFGPGTRLTVL.

The genes are TRBV5-4 and TRBJ1-2; tentatively, D is TRBD1 (6 bases). Germline V lookup: CDR1 SGHNT, CDR2 YYREEE (reference sequence). This CDR3 region has 14 residues. V was clipped by 6 bases and J by 8 bases, with 20 bases between them. The DNA for the CDR3 is TGTGCCAGCACCCTGGAACCCACCGGGGGCGGCTACACCTTC. It translates to CASTLEPTGGGYTF. The whole variable domain, remainder taken from reference TRBV5-4 and TRBJ1-2, is ETGVTQSPTHLIKTRGQQVTLRCSSQSGHNTVSWYQQALGQGPQFIFQYYREEENGRGNFPPRFSGLQFPNYSSELNVNALELDDSALYLCASTLEPTGGGYTFGSGTRLTVV.

The chain links TRBV5-1 to TRBJ2-3; D gene ambiguous. Trimming shortened V by 7 bases and J by 11 bases, and 5 bases separated the two germline ends. CDR3 size: 8 residues. Germline CDR1 reads SGHRS; CDR2 reads YFSETQ. CDR3 DNA sequence: TGCGCCAGCGATGGGCAGTATTTT. It translates to CASDGQYF.

This clonotype was observed at least ten times. The chain carries TRBV12-3 or TRBV12-4 and TRBJ2-2; either TRBD1 or TRBD2 may fit D (7 bases each). The V and J ends lost 3 bases and 15 bases respectively, with 17 bases between them. The CDR3 length is 13 residues. CDR3 region: CASSLSRGGVVFF. CDR3 DNA: TGTGCCAGCAGTTTGAGCAGGGGGGGAGTGGTGTTTTTT.

The rearrangement uses TRBV20-1 and TRBJ1-1; D is uncertain. The CDR3 length is 12 residues. The V and J ends lost 5 bases and 7 bases respectively, with 14 bases between them. The germline gives CDR1 DFQATT, CDR2 SNEGSKA (reference sequence). In DNA, the CDR3 is TGCAGTGCTCGACCCCCGACCGATGAAGCTTTCTTT. The encoded protein is CSARPPTDEAFF.

This chain uses TRBV4-2 with TRBJ1-2; D uncertain. The CDR3 has 15 amino acids. Germline CDR1 reads LGHNA; CDR2 reads YNFKEQ. Trimming removed 0 bases at V and 4 bases at J, with 12 bases between. The CDR3 sequence: CASSQDTAASYGYTF. Written as DNA, the CDR3 is TGTGCCAGCAGCCAAGATACGGCAGCTAGCTATGGCTACACCTTC.

There are a few counts of this clonotype. The V call is TRBV11-3, the J call TRBJ2-3, with D possibly being TRBD1 (7 bases). With 1 base removed from V and 2 bases from J, the gap between germline ends came to 19 bases. From germline, CDR1 is SGHNT and CDR2 YENEEA. The CDR3 has 18 amino acids. The CDR3 protein is CASSLGPDREAPTDTQYF. The CDR3 bases are TGTGCCAGCAGCTTAGGTCCCGACAGGGAGGCCCCCACAGATACGCAGTATTTT.

This chain uses TRBV6-2 or TRBV6-3 with TRBJ1-5; D perhaps matches TRBD1 (5 bases). Trimming cost V 5 bases and J 4 bases, with 12 bases left between them. The CDR3 runs to 14 residues. CDR1 is MNHEY and CDR2 is SVGEGT in the germline V gene. The CDR3: CASSHDSENQPQHF. CDR3 bases: TGTGCCAGCAGTCATGACAGCGAGAATCAGCCCCAGCATTTT.

V usage is TRBV12-3 or TRBV12-4 and J usage is TRBJ2-1; 15 bases map to TRBD2. CDR3 length: 14 amino acids. J was trimmed by 7 bases and V by 8 bases; bases with no gene match: 3. In DNA, the CDR3 is TGTGCCAGCGGACTAGCGGGGGGGAGAAATGAGCAGTTCTTC. Translation gives CASGLAGGRNEQFF.

This clonotype was observed a few times. The genes are TRBV20-1 and TRBJ2-7; TRBD2 matches 10 bases. CDR3 size: 14 residues. Germline V gene sequence: CDR1 DFQATT, CDR2 SNEGSKA (reference sequence). V trimming: 6 bases; J trimming: 8 bases; junction bases outside the gene matches: 13. CDR3 in amino acids: CSASGLAGAPKQYF. Here the CDR3 DNA reads TGCAGTGCCAGCGGGCTAGCGGGAGCACCGAAGCAGTACTTC.

This rearrangement joins TRBV13 to TRBJ2-5; maybe TRBD2 (5 bases). CDR3 length: 13 amino acids. V shed 3 bases and J shed 5 bases, with 10 bases lying between them. CDR1 PRHDT and CDR2 FYEKMQ come from the germline V gene (reference sequence). In DNA form, the CDR3 reads TGTGCCAGCAGCTTGAGCGGAACGGAGACCCAGTACTTC. Encoded protein: CASSLSGTETQYF.

The genes are TRBV27 and TRBJ2-7; 10 bases are a match to TRBD1. The length of the CDR3 is 16 residues. CDR1 is MNHEY, CDR2 SMNVEV, per germline (reference sequence). V gave up 5 bases and J gave up 3 bases; unmatched junction bases: 10. The DNA for the CDR3 is TGTGCCAGCAGTCCCTACCCGACAGGGGGCCACTACGAGCAGTACTTC. This encodes CASSPYPTGGHYEQYF.